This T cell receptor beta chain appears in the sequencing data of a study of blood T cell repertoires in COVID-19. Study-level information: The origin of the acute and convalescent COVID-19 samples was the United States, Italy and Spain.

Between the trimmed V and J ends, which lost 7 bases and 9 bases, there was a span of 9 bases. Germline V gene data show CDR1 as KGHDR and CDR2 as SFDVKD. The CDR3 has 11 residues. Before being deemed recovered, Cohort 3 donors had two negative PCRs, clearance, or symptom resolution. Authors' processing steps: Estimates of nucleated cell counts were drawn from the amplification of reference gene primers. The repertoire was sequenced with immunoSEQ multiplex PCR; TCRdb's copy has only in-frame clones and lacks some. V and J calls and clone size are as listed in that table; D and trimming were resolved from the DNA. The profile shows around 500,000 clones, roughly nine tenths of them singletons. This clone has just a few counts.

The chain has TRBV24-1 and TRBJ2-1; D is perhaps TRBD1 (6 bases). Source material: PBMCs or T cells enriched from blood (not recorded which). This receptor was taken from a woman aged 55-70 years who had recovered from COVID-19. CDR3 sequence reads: CATSHRAEQFF. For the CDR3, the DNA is TGTGCCACCAGCCACAGGGCTGAGCAGTTCTTC.